This T cell receptor (beta chain) comes out of a study of shared clonotypes between healthy human individuals. Naive CD8 cells lacked CD45RO and underwent positive selection for CCR7, leaving out terminally differentiated effector memory CD45RA+ cells. A note on this clone: Its antigen remains unidentified.

Using 200 ng DNA, 30,000 to 35,000 T cell genomes, the sorted-subset replicate PCRs were run. Repertoires were generated with immunoSEQ multiplex PCR, while TCRdb's copy carries only in-frame clones and drops some. Seen here are a few million clones, 80% to 95% observed once, and the top ten hold about 1.7%. The germline V and J ends were trimmed by 5 bases and 2 bases, with 16 bases remaining between them. The CDR3 totals 16 residues. The germline V gene has CDR1 MDHEN and CDR2 SYDVKM. General study findings and limits: A reduction in generation probabilities was seen for non-shared clonotypes relative to those shared by all four donors.

Sequencing was done on a sample of naive CD8+ T cells from PBMCs. This chain connects TRBV28 to TRBJ1-3; D gene ambiguous. This TCR was recovered from a man between 18 and 35 years old in good health. Some clones in this sample may be carry-over from other donors' samples. CDR3 sequence (DNA): TGTGCCAGCAGTATACCGGAAGAGGCTACTGGAAACACCATATATTTT. Residues: CASSIPEEATGNTIYF.